The present T cell receptor beta chain was sequenced within a study of blood T cell repertoires in COVID-19. Produced via immunoSEQ multiplex PCR; TCRdb's table is partial and in-frame only. The sample contains about 94,000 clones, about 83% of which appear only once. V was pared by 6 bases and J by 4 bases, with 7 bases between. This CDR3 comprises 12 residues. Germline CDR1 is LNHDA and CDR2 is SQIVND (reference sequence). The chain recombines TRBV19 with TRBJ2-1; maybe TRBD2 (6 bases). The TCR comes from a human donor in a cohort sampled during active COVID-19. The sample was peripheral blood. The CDR3 loop is CASRGTYNEQFF. The CDR3 coding sequence is TGTGCCAGTAGGGGGACTTACAATGAGCAGTTCTTC.